This T cell receptor beta chain was retrieved from a study of blood T cell repertoires in COVID-19 (TCRdb year 2020). With regard to the full study: The collaborator samples originated in the United States, Italy and Spain and spanned the acute and convalescent phases of COVID-19. Sample metadata almost always included a de-identified subject ID, COVID-19 status, age in years and sex. Deeply sampled blood TCRbeta repertoires from subjects exposed to, actively infected with, or recovered from COVID-19 were included in the dataset. The samples were drawn from the first 160 participants of the ongoing ImmuneRACE study and from under 1,500 subjects provided by 6 global collaborators. A freely available public database, intended as a resource for researchers studying the immune response to SARS-CoV-2, is where the repertoires were released. The material from the prospective study consisted of cDNA or gDNA derived from T cells, B-cell-depleted T cells, or PBMCs. HLA class I and class II types, where available, came from metadata supplied by the sample provider rather than from assay-based typing.

Sequences SGHRS (CDR1) and YFSETQ (CDR2) are obtained from the germline V gene. The CDR3, from cysteine to phenylalanine, totals 14 residues. The entry retains the CDR3 DNA only, 42 bases that are in frame from base 1. Unmatched junction bases come to 7, with V trimmed by 4 bases and J by 5 bases. With respect to this clone: Its antigen is unknown. No base-level quality is on record; no much larger clone is a single base apart.

The full study reports these points: Clinical and demographic metadata were provided uncurated, with the amount varying by source and participant.

TCRbeta CDR3 regions were amplified from genomic DNA by means of the immunoSEQ Assay, a bias-controlled multiplex PCR. Turning to the authors' computational methods: The number of nucleated cells in each sample was estimated from the amplification of reference gene primers within the assay. Sequence reads were collapsed and filtered to measure the absolute abundance of every unique TCRbeta CDR3 rearrangement. Productive Simpson clonality was computed per sample as the square root of Simpson's diversity index over productive rearrangements. TCRdb mirrors the immuneACCESS table, restricted to in-frame sequences. Some clones are absent from its copies; in checked studies, under half trace to an unresolved V gene, and the reason for the others is unknown. The DNA was the basis for D and trimming; V, J and clone size are from that table. This sample comprises about 670,000 clones, around 89% of them detected only once. The ten largest clones represent 0.2% to 0.3% of the sample.

Collaborating institutions collected whole blood in K2EDTA tubes following their own protocols. For TCRbeta analysis, collaborators shipped samples as frozen whole blood, isolated PBMCs, or DNA extracted from either of those sample types. The sequence links TRBV5-1 to TRBJ2-5; 8 junctional bases match TRBD1. The sequence was obtained from a woman under 30 with acute or convalescent COVID-19. Material for sequencing was peripheral blood. The CDR3 protein: CASSRRQGPETQYF. In nucleotide form, the sequence is TGCGCCAGCAGCCGGAGACAGGGGCCGGAGACCCAGTACTTC.